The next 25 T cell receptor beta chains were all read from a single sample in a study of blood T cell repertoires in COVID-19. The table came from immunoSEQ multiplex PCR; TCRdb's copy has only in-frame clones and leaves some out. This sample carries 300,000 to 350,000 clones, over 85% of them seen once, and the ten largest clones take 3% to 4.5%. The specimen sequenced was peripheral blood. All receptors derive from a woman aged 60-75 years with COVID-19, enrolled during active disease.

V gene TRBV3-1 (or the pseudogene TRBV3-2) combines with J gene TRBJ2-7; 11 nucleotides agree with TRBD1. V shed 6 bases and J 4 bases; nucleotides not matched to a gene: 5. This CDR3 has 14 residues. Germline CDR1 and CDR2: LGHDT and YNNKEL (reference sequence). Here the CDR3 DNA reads TGTGCCAGCAGTCATGGACAGGGGGCTTACGAGCAGTACTTC. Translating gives CASSHGQGAYEQYF.

This chain's CDR3 is CASSTGSGGYTF. The CDR3 coding sequence is TGTGCCAGCAGTACAGGGTCGGGGGGCTACACCTTC. J is TRBJ1-2 and V is TRBV28; TRBD1 might be the D (6 bases). Germline V CDR1 and CDR2: MDHEN, SYDVKM. The length of the CDR3 is 12 residues. V lost 5 bases to trimming and J lost 8 bases, with 12 bases between them.

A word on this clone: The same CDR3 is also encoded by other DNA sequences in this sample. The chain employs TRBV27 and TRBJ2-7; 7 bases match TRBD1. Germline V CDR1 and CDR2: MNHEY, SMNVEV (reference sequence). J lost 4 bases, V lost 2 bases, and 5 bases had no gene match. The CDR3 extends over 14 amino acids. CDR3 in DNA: TGTGCCAGCAGTTTAAGTGGGACAGCTTACGAGCAGTACTTC. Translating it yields CASSLSGTAYEQYF.

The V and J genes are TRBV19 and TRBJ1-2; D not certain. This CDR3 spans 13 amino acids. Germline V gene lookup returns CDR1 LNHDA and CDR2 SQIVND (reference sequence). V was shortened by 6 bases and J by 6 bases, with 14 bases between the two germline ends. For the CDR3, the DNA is TGTGCCAGTAGGCACTCCGACTACCATGGCTACACCTTC. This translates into CASRHSDYHGYTF.

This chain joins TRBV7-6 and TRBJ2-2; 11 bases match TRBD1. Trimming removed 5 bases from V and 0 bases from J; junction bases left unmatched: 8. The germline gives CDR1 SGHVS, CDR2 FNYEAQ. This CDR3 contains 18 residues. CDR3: CASSRNRDRGTNTGELFF. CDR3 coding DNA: TGTGCCAGCAGCCGTAATCGGGACAGGGGGACGAACACCGGGGAGCTGTTTTTT.

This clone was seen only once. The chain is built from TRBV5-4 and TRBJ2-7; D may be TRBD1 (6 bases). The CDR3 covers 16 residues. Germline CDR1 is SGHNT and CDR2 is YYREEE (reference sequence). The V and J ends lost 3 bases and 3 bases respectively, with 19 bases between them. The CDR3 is CASSSGVGHRGYEQYF. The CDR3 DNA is TGTGCCAGCAGCTCAGGGGTAGGTCATCGGGGCTACGAGCAGTACTTC.

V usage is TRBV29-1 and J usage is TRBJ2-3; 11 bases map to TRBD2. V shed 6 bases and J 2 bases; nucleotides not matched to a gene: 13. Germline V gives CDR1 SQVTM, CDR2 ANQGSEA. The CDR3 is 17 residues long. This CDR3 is CSVTTSGGKVPTDTQYF. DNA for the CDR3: TGCAGCGTGACCACTAGCGGGGGAAAAGTCCCCACAGATACGCAGTATTTT.

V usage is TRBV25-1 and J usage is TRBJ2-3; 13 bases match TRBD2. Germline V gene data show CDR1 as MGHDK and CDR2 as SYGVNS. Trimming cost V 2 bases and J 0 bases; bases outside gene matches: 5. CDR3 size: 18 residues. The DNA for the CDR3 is TGTGCCAGCAGTGAAACGACTAGCGGGGGGCTAAGCACAGATACGCAGTATTTT. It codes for CASSETTSGGLSTDTQYF.

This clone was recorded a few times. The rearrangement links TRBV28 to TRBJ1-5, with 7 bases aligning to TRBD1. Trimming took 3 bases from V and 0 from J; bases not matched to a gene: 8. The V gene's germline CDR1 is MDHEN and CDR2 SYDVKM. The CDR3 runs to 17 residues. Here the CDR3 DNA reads TGTGCCAGCAGTTTGGGGGACAGCCGGACTAGCAATCAGCCCCAGCATTTT. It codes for CASSLGDSRTSNQPQHF. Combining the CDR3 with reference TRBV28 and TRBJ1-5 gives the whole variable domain DVKVTQSSRYLVKRTGEKVFLECVQDMDHENMFWYRQDPGLGLRLIYFSYDVKMKEKGDIPEGYSVSREKKERFSLILESASTNQTSMYLCASSLGDSRTSNQPQHFGDGTRLSIL.

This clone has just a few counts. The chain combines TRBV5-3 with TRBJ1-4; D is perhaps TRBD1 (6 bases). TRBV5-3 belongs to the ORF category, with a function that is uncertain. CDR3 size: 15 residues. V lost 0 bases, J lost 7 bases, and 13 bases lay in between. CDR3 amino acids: CARSLDYRVVEKLFF. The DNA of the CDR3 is TGTGCCAGAAGCTTGGACTACAGGGTGGTTGAAAAACTGTTTTTT.

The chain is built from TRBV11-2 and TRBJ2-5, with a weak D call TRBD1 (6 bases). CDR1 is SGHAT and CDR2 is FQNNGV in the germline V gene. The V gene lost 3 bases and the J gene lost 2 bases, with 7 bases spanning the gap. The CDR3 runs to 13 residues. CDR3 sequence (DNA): TGTGCCAGCAGCTTTACAGGGCAAGAGACCCAGTACTTC. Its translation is CASSFTGQETQYF.

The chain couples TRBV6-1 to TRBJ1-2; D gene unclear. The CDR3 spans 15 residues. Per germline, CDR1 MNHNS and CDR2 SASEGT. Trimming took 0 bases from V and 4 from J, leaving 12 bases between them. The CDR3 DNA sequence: TGTGCCAGCAGTGAAGCATTTAAGCGGGTCTATGGCTACACCTTC. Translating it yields CASSEAFKRVYGYTF.

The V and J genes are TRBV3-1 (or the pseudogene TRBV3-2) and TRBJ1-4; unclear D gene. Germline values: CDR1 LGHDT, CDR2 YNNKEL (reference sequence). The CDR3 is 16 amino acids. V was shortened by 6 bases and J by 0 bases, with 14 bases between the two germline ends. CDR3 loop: CASSDDMDSTNEKLFF. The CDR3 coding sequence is TGTGCCAGCAGTGACGACATGGACTCAACTAATGAAAAACTGTTTTTT.

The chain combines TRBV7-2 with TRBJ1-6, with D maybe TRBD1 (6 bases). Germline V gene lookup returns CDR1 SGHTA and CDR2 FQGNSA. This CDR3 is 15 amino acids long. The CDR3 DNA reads TGTGCTTCAAGGGAGGGGGGAACCTATAATTCACCCCTCCACTTT. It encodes CASREGGTYNSPLHF.

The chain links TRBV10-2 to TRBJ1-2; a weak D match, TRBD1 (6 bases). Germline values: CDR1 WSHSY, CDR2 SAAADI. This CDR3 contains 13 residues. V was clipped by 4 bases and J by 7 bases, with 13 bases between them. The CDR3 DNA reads TGCGCCAGCAGTGCGTCCAGGGGATTTGGCTACACCTTC. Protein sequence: CASSASRGFGYTF.

The CDR3 loop is CASSIRGEDTQYF. The CDR3 bases are TGTGCCAGTAGTATAAGGGGCGAGGATACGCAGTATTTT. V is TRBV19 and J is TRBJ2-3; D is possibly TRBD1 (5 bases). This CDR3 comprises 13 residues. V was pared by 2 bases and J by 6 bases, with 9 bases between. Germline V gene sequence: CDR1 LNHDA, CDR2 SQIVND (reference sequence).

In nucleotides, the CDR3 is TGCGCCACCAGAACTAGCGGGGGACACAATGAGCAGTTCTTC. As protein: CATRTSGGHNEQFF. V usage is TRBV5-1 and J usage is TRBJ2-1; 11 nucleotides line up with TRBD2. Germline loops: CDR1 SGHRS, CDR2 YFSETQ. The junction had 7 bases not matched to a gene; V was cut back by 9 bases and J by 5 bases. The CDR3 extends over 14 amino acids.

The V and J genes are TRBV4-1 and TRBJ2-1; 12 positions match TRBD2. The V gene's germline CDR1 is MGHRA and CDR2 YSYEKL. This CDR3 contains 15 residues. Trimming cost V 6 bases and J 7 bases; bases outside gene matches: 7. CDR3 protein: CASRAALAGGNEQFF. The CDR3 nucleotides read TGCGCCAGCAGGGCCGCCCTAGCGGGGGGGAATGAGCAGTTCTTC.

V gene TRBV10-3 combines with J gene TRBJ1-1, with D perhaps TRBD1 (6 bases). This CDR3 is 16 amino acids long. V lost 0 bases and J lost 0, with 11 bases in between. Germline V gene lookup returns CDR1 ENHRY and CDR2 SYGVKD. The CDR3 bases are TGTGCCATCAGTGAGTCGAGGGGGGGATTGAACACTGAAGCTTTCTTT. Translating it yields CAISESRGGLNTEAFF.

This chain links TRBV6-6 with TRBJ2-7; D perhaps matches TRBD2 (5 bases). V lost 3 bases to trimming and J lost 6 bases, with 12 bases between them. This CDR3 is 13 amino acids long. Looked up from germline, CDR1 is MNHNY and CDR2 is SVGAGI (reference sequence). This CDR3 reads CASSYSGSGEQYF. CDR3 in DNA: TGTGCCAGCAGTTATTCGGGGTCGGGCGAGCAGTACTTC.

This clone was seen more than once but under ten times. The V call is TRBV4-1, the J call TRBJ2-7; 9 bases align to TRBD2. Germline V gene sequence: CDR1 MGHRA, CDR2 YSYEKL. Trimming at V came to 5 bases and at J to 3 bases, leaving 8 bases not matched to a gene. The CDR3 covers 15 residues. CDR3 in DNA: TGCGCCAGCAGCGACGTGCTAGCGGGGAACTACGAGCAGTACTTC. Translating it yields CASSDVLAGNYEQYF.

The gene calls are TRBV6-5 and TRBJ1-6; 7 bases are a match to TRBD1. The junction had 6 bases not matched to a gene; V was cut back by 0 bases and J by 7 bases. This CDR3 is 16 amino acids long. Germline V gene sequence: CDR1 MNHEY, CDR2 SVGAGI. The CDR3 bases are TGTGCCAGCAGTTACTCGTCGGCGGGACAGAATTCACCCCTCCACTTT. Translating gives CASSYSSAGQNSPLHF.

The DNA of the CDR3 is TGCGCCAGCAGCCACGAAGGACAGGGCGCCACTGAAGCTTTCTTT. Its protein is CASSHEGQGATEAFF. This chain links TRBV4-1 with TRBJ1-1; TRBD1 matches 8 bases. Germline trimming cut 3 bases from V and 4 bases from J; bases unmatched to any gene: 7. The CDR3 sequence is 15 residues long. CDR1 MGHRA and CDR2 YSYEKL come from the germline V gene.

The CDR3 DNA sequence: TGTGCCAGTAGTAAGGGGGCAGGTTCAGATACGCAGTATTTT. This sequence encodes CASSKGAGSDTQYF. This chain links TRBV19 with TRBJ2-3; 7 nucleotides agree with TRBD1. CDR1 LNHDA and CDR2 SQIVND come from the germline V gene (reference sequence). This CDR3 has 14 amino acids. V lost 4 bases to trimming and J lost 4 bases; unmatched junction nucleotides: 5.

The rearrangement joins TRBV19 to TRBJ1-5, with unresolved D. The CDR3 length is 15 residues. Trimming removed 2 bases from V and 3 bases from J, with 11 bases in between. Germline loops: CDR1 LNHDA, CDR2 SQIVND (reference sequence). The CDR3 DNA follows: TGTGCCAGTAGTATAAGTCTCCCTAACAATCAGCCCCAGCATTTT. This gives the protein CASSISLPNNQPQHF.